This entry concerns a single T cell receptor beta chain. These data originate in a study of blood T cell repertoires in COVID-19. Study background: Samples came from the United States, Italy and Spain, spanning acute and convalescent COVID-19. In each case, the material was cDNA or gDNA derived from T cells, B-cell-depleted T cells, or PBMCs.

This CDR3 comprises 18 residues. V was pared by 4 bases and J by 4 bases, with 26 bases between. The germline CDR1 and CDR2 sequences are SGHDT and YYEEEE. Recruitment covered 20 to 25 US areas and drew participants whose ages spanned about 18 to 100 years. In the authors' workflow: Amplification of reference gene primers provided the estimated nucleated cell counts. Sequencing was performed with immunoSEQ multiplex PCR; in TCRdb, only in-frame clones are kept and a portion is missing. The V and J calls and clone size are taken from that table; D and trimming were inferred from the DNA. The table lists 400,000 to 550,000 clones, 70% to 90% of them singletons.

Sequencing was performed on PBMCs or T cells enriched from blood (not recorded which). The sequence came from a woman aged 18 to 35 with acute COVID-19. V is TRBV5-6 and J is TRBJ1-2; possibly TRBD1 for D (5 bases). The CDR3 DNA is TGTGCCAGCAGCCAGGGCGGGGGGACTGCAGAGACCTCCTATGGCTACACCTTC. Amino acids: CASSQGGGTAETSYGYTF.